This TCR beta chain was observed in a study of shared T cell receptors in the human thymus. CDR1 is SQVTM, CDR2 ANQGSEA, per germline. V was pared by 3 bases and J by 13 bases, with 17 bases of the junction left unmatched. The CDR3 is made up of 14 amino acids. Clones were sequenced by immunoSEQ multiplex PCR, and TCRdb holds only the in-frame ones, with some missing. This table holds 540,000 or so clones, about four fifths found once. The data were also submitted as part of a second study, on human thymus T cells. That paper states: Samples came from healthy Finnish infants during open corrective cardiac surgery. Thymic and blood repertoires seemed to show skewed V and J gene use. Related research described thymic repertoires that were highly overlapping among unrelated individuals.

This chain connects TRBV29-1 to TRBJ2-5; 7 bases align to TRBD2. The TCR sequence derives from a boy less than two years old with a congenital heart defect. The specimen was thymocytes. Here the CDR3 DNA reads TGCAGCGTTGAGAAGGGCGGGAGCGGAGCCGGGCGGTACTTC. Amino acids: CSVEKGGSGAGRYF.